Below are 32 T cell receptor beta chains sequenced from a single sample in a study of OX40 agonist ivuxolimab in advanced cancers. Repertoires were generated with immunoSEQ multiplex PCR, while TCRdb's copy carries only in-frame clones and drops some. The repertoire consists of over 150,000 clones, with approximately 94% occurring once and the leading ten covering about 0.31%. The specimen comprised CD4+ or CD8+ T cells sorted from blood, sampled in a trial of the OX40 agonist ivuxolimab. The source of these receptors is an adult with an advanced solid tumor such as melanoma, head and neck, liver or kidney cancer.

The chain has TRBV6-1 and TRBJ1-2; 9 nucleotides align to TRBD1. The CDR3 has 15 amino acids. The V gene's germline CDR1 is MNHNS and CDR2 SASEGT. V lost 4 bases, J lost 7 bases, and 10 bases stayed unmatched. In DNA form, the CDR3 reads TGTGCCAGCAGTGGAGGACAGGGGCGACTGTCTGGCTACACCTTC. It specifies CASSGGQGRLSGYTF.

The rearrangement uses TRBV2 and TRBJ2-6; tentatively, D is TRBD1 (5 bases). Germline V gene data show CDR1 as SNHLY and CDR2 as FYNNEI. V was clipped by 7 bases and J by 4 bases, with 14 bases between them. CDR3 length equals 15 residues. The CDR3 coding sequence is TGTGCCAGCACCCAAGCAGGGTGGGGGGCCAACGTCCTGACTTTC. Protein: CASTQAGWGANVLTF.

V gene TRBV5-1 combines with J gene TRBJ1-2; D gene ambiguous. CDR1 SGHRS and CDR2 YFSETQ come from the germline V gene. The CDR3 totals 13 residues. V was cut by 2 bases and J by 5 bases, with 10 bases left in between. The CDR3 spells CASSFSGAYGYTF. Written as DNA, the CDR3 is TGCGCCAGCAGCTTCTCCGGCGCATATGGCTACACCTTC.

The chain recombines TRBV6-6 with TRBJ1-2; a possible D gene is TRBD1 (6 bases). This CDR3 has 13 residues. The germline CDR1 and CDR2 sequences are MNHNY and SVGAGI (reference sequence). Trimming pared 6 bases from V and 4 bases from J, leaving 12 bases between. The CDR3 spells CASSGTGPYGYTF. Here the CDR3 DNA reads TGTGCCAGCAGCGGAACAGGGCCCTATGGCTACACCTTC.

The genes are TRBV4-3 and TRBJ1-3; D might be TRBD1 (6 bases). Per the germline V gene, CDR1 is LGHNA and CDR2 is YSLEER. This CDR3 is 15 amino acids long. V lost 2 bases and J 2 bases, leaving 10 bases between the germline ends. CDR3: CASSQLTGTGNTIYF. The CDR3 region has the DNA TGCGCCAGCAGCCAATTAACAGGGACTGGAAACACCATATATTTT.

The V call is TRBV10-3, the J call TRBJ2-3; the D is unclear. The CDR3 loop spans 12 amino acids. The germline V gene encodes CDR1 ENHRY and CDR2 SYGVKD. V lost 7 bases, J lost 3 bases, and 8 bases lay in between. The CDR3 DNA sequence: TGTGCCATCAAAGACGGGACAGATACGCAGTATTTT. Translated, it gives CAIKDGTDTQYF.

The rearrangement links TRBV19 to TRBJ1-2; tentatively, D is TRBD1 (6 bases). Trimming removed 7 bases at V and 4 bases at J, with 22 bases between. In germline, CDR1 is LNHDA, CDR2 SQIVND (reference sequence). The CDR3 contains 16 residues. The CDR3 nucleotides read TGTGCCAGTACGACGAGGCGGGGGCGAGAGTCCTATGGCTACACCTTC. Encoded protein: CASTTRRGRESYGYTF.

The chain is built from TRBV7-2 and TRBJ2-7; D tentatively fits TRBD1 or TRBD2 (5 bases each). The germline gives CDR1 SGHTA, CDR2 FQGNSA. V lost 2 bases, J lost 3 bases, and 11 bases lay in between. The CDR3 length is 14 residues. The chain's CDR3 is CASSLPGPLYEQYF. The CDR3 DNA sequence: TGTGCCAGCAGCTTACCGGGACCGCTCTACGAGCAGTACTTC.

V usage is TRBV28 and J usage is TRBJ1-4; the D gene is possibly TRBD1 (5 bases). The CDR3 contains 14 residues. Trimming shortened V by 1 base and J by 8 bases, and 11 bases separated the two germline ends. Per the germline V gene, CDR1 is MDHEN and CDR2 is SYDVKM. The DNA of the CDR3 is TGTGCCAGCAGTTTATCCGGGGGATCAGAAAAACTGTTTTTT. It encodes CASSLSGGSEKLFF.

This clone appeared once. The rearrangement links TRBV6-5 to TRBJ1-2, with D unresolved. V was shortened by 6 bases and J by 3 bases, with 8 bases between the two germline ends. From germline, CDR1 is MNHEY and CDR2 SVGAGI. This CDR3 is built from 12 residues. CDR3 residues: CASRAQYYGYTF. The CDR3 nucleotides are TGTGCCAGCAGGGCCCAGTACTATGGCTACACCTTC.

This clone occurred once. The chain couples TRBV5-8 to TRBJ1-1; 7 bases map to TRBD1. V lost 5 bases to trimming and J lost 5 bases; unmatched junction nucleotides: 6. The CDR3 totals 13 residues. The germline gives CDR1 SGHTS, CDR2 YDEGEE. CDR3 protein: CASSLQGWTEAFF. Written as DNA, the CDR3 is TGTGCCAGCAGTTTACAGGGGTGGACTGAAGCTTTCTTT. Full variable domain (remainder filled in from reference TRBV5-8 and TRBJ1-1): EAGVTQSPTHLIKTRGQQATLRCSPISGHTSVYWYQQALGLGLQFLLWYDEGEERNRGNFPPRFSGRQFPNYSSELNVNALELEDSALYLCASSLQGWTEAFFGQGTRLTVV.

J is TRBJ2-3 and V is TRBV10-1; perhaps TRBD2 as D (7 bases). The CDR3 extends over 15 amino acids. V was pared by 5 bases and J by 1 base, with 13 bases between. Germline CDR1 reads WNHNN; CDR2 reads SYGVQD (reference sequence). CDR3 amino acids: CASSITGRGTDTQYF. In DNA form, the CDR3 reads TGCGCCAGCAGTATCACAGGGAGGGGCACAGATACGCAGTATTTT.

The CDR3 DNA reads as TGTGCCAGCAGCAGTACCGGGACAGGGAACAATGAGCAGTTCTTC. Translation gives CASSSTGTGNNEQFF. The rearrangement links TRBV5-4 to TRBJ2-1; TRBD1 agrees at 9 bases. J was trimmed by 5 bases and V by 4 bases; bases with no gene match: 7. The length of the CDR3 is 15 residues. In germline, CDR1 is SGHNT, CDR2 YYREEE (reference sequence).

The chain is built from TRBV5-5 and TRBJ2-7; 8 bases agree with TRBD1. This CDR3 has 16 residues. V shed 3 bases and J 0 bases; nucleotides not matched to a gene: 8. The germline V gene encodes CDR1 SGHKS and CDR2 YYEKEE (reference sequence). CDR3 nucleotide sequence: TGTGCCAGCAGCTCTCCCCCGGGACAGGACTCCTACGAGCAGTACTTC. Amino acids: CASSSPPGQDSYEQYF.

The V call is TRBV7-8, the J call TRBJ2-7, with TRBD1 matching over 9 bases. Looked up from germline, CDR1 is SGHVS and CDR2 is FQNEAQ. V gave up 4 bases and J gave up 5 bases; unmatched junction bases: 9. The CDR3 runs 15 residues. The CDR3 region is CASSSRDRVRNEQYF. The CDR3 bases are TGTGCCAGCAGCTCCCGGGACAGGGTCAGAAACGAGCAGTACTTC.

This chain links TRBV6-5 with TRBJ2-5; D is ambiguous. This CDR3 has 16 residues. The germline V gene has CDR1 MNHEY and CDR2 SVGAGI. Trimming pared 0 bases from V and 2 bases from J, leaving 13 bases between. CDR3 sequence reads: CASSYSGVGFQETQYF. The CDR3 nucleotides read TGTGCCAGCAGTTACTCTGGGGTTGGGTTTCAAGAGACCCAGTACTTC.

The V gene is TRBV11-3, the J gene TRBJ2-7, with TRBD1 matching 8 bases. Trimming took 5 bases from V and 6 from J; bases not matched to a gene: 6. The germline gives CDR1 SGHNT, CDR2 YENEEA. The CDR3 has 13 amino acids. This CDR3 is CASSPGQGGEQYF. The CDR3 coding sequence is TGTGCCAGCAGCCCCGGACAGGGAGGCGAGCAGTACTTC.

V usage is TRBV6-1 and J usage is TRBJ2-7, with no clear D. In germline, CDR1 is MNHNS, CDR2 SASEGT. This CDR3 comprises 14 residues. V was trimmed by 6 bases and J by 0 bases, leaving 12 bases between them. CDR3 residues: CASRLTPSSYEQYF. CDR3 coding DNA: TGTGCCAGCAGACTCACTCCGAGCTCCTACGAGCAGTACTTC.

V and J are TRBV13 and TRBJ1-2, with 8 positions matching TRBD1. The V gene's germline CDR1 is PRHDT and CDR2 FYEKMQ (reference sequence). This CDR3 has 15 amino acids. With 3 bases clipped from V and 4 bases from J, the junction kept 7 bases outside the gene matches. Here the CDR3 DNA reads TGTGCCAGCAGCTTCCAGGGGGCGCGGGGCTATGGCTACACCTTC. Encoded protein: CASSFQGARGYGYTF. Filled out from reference TRBV13 and TRBJ1-2, the complete variable domain reads AAGVIQSPRHLIKEKRETATLKCYPIPRHDTVYWYQQGPGQDPQFLISFYEKMQSDKGSIPDRFSAQQFSDYHSELNMSSLELGDSALYFCASSFQGARGYGYTFGSGTRLTVV.

The V call is TRBV7-9, the J call TRBJ1-1; D perhaps matches TRBD1 (6 bases). CDR1 and CDR2 from the germline V gene are SEHNR and FQNEAQ (reference sequence). The CDR3 length is 14 residues. Between the trimmed V and J ends, which lost 7 bases and 2 bases, there was a span of 14 bases. CDR3 nucleotide sequence: TGTGCCAGCACCCCATCACAGGGAAACACTGAAGCTTTCTTT. Translated, it gives CASTPSQGNTEAFF.

V gene TRBV19 combines with J gene TRBJ1-5; the D is unclear. Germline V gives CDR1 LNHDA, CDR2 SQIVND (reference sequence). This CDR3 is built from 14 residues. Trimming stripped 5 bases from V and 1 base from J, with 9 bases between. DNA of the CDR3: TGTGCCAGTAGTCAGGTGGGGAGCAATCAGCCCCAGCATTTT. It encodes CASSQVGSNQPQHF.

This chain connects TRBV29-1 to TRBJ1-1, with 9 bases fitting TRBD1. The junction had 7 bases not matched to a gene; V was cut back by 6 bases and J by 2 bases. This CDR3 has 14 residues. CDR1 and CDR2 (germline): SQVTM, ANQGSEA. The CDR3 here is CSVELGQGNTEAFF. CDR3 coding DNA: TGCAGCGTCGAACTGGGACAGGGAAACACTGAAGCTTTCTTT.

This sequence joins TRBV7-2 and TRBJ1-2; the D gene is possibly TRBD1 (5 bases). The CDR3 extends over 13 amino acids. CDR1 and CDR2 from the germline V gene are SGHTA and FQGNSA. Trimming removed 4 bases from V and 8 bases from J, with 14 bases in between. The CDR3 DNA reads as TGTGCCAGCAGCTCCGGGACCCCCGGGGGCTACACCTTC. The encoded protein is CASSSGTPGGYTF.

The V call is TRBV2, the J call TRBJ1-4; 8 nucleotides line up with TRBD1. The J segment lost 5 bases and the V segment lost 10 bases, leaving 6 bases of the junction unmatched. This CDR3 has 13 amino acids. CDR1 is SNHLY and CDR2 is FYNNEI in the germline V gene. CDR3 in DNA: TGTGCCACAGGACAGGGAAAAAATGAAAAACTGTTTTTT. It specifies CATGQGKNEKLFF.

The J gene is TRBJ2-7, the V gene TRBV9, with TRBD2 as a possible D gene (6 bases). The germline V gene has CDR1 SGDLS and CDR2 YYNGEE. The CDR3 covers 16 residues. Trimming took 3 bases from V and 6 from J, leaving 22 bases between them. CDR3 bases: TGTGCCAGCAGCGAGGGCCCCGAGACTAGTTATAGCGAGCAGTACTTC. Protein: CASSEGPETSYSEQYF.

The chain joins TRBV5-5 to TRBJ2-5, with TRBD1 matching 7 bases. Trimming at V came to 4 bases and at J to 5 bases, leaving 8 bases not matched to a gene. Germline CDR1 SGHKS, CDR2 YYEKEE (reference sequence). The CDR3 length is 14 residues. CDR3 in DNA: TGTGCCAGCAGCCTACCGACAGGGAAGGAGACCCAGTACTTC. It specifies CASSLPTGKETQYF.

The V gene is TRBV25-1, the J gene TRBJ2-3; 7 bases agree with TRBD1. This CDR3 has 17 residues. Losses at the gene ends were 1 base for V and 4 bases for J; bases not matched to a gene: 11. Germline V gene sequence: CDR1 MGHDK, CDR2 SYGVNS. CDR3: CASSESSGTEVPDTQYF. The CDR3 DNA reads as TGTGCCAGCAGTGAATCATCTGGGACAGAGGTCCCAGATACGCAGTATTTT.

This clone was recorded once. This rearrangement joins TRBV29-1 to TRBJ2-2; D gene unclear. Germline V gives CDR1 SQVTM, CDR2 ANQGSEA. V lost 2 bases, J lost 1 base, and 8 bases lay in between. The CDR3 covers 14 residues. The CDR3 is CSVEPWGNTGELFF. CDR3 DNA sequence: TGCAGCGTTGAACCCTGGGGGAACACCGGGGAGCTGTTTTTT.

V usage is TRBV7-8 and J usage is TRBJ1-4; no clear D gene. The V end was cut by 8 bases, the J end by 1 base, with 8 bases between. CDR3 length equals 13 residues. Germline CDR1 and CDR2: SGHVS and FQNEAQ. The CDR3 DNA reads TGTGCCAGCTCCGGAGAAACTAATGAAAAACTGTTTTTT. Protein: CASSGETNEKLFF.

The chain links TRBV5-6 to TRBJ2-1, with 12 nucleotides matching TRBD2. The V and J ends lost 3 bases and 4 bases, in that order; junction bases with no gene match: 5. Germline V gives CDR1 SGHDT, CDR2 YYEEEE. This CDR3 is built from 16 residues. The CDR3 bases are TGTGCCAGCAGCTCCTGGACTAGCGGGGCGTACAATGAGCAGTTCTTC. This codes for CASSSWTSGAYNEQFF.

The chain joins TRBV6-1 to TRBJ1-2; D perhaps matches TRBD1 (5 bases). V was clipped by 6 bases and J by 3 bases, with 14 bases between them. The CDR3 is 14 residues long. The germline V gene encodes CDR1 MNHNS and CDR2 SASEGT. The CDR3 DNA reads TGTGCCAGCAGGGGATTCCAGGGTGACTATGGCTACACCTTC. Translated: CASRGFQGDYGYTF.

This clone was detected once. This chain links TRBV10-3 with TRBJ2-7; D call uncertain. The V end lost 0 bases, the J end lost 0 bases, and 9 bases lay between the germline ends. The V gene's germline CDR1 is ENHRY and CDR2 SYGVKD. The CDR3 runs 15 residues. CDR3 amino acids: CAISESAGSSYEQYF. The CDR3 bases are TGTGCCATCAGTGAGTCGGCAGGATCCTCCTACGAGCAGTACTTC.